These 20 T cell receptor beta chains came from one sample sequenced in a study of OX40 agonist ivuxolimab in advanced cancers. Produced via immunoSEQ multiplex PCR; TCRdb's table is partial and in-frame only. The sample includes some 99,000 clones, about 79% of them seen just once. Sequenced material: CD4+ or CD8+ T cells sorted from blood, taken in a trial of the OX40 agonist ivuxolimab. Receptors originate from an adult with an advanced solid tumor such as melanoma, head and neck, liver or kidney cancer.

The chain joins TRBV6-6 to TRBJ1-5; 10 bases align to TRBD1. The CDR3 sequence is 16 residues long. V was clipped by 9 bases and J by 2 bases; unmatched bases: 10. Germline CDR1 is MNHNY and CDR2 is SVGAGI (reference sequence). CDR3 in DNA: TGTGCCAGTTCAATGACAGGGGGCGCCGGCAATCAGCCCCAGCATTTT. This gives the protein CASSMTGGAGNQPQHF.

The chain couples TRBV19 to TRBJ2-2; TRBD2 agrees at 11 bases. In germline, CDR1 is LNHDA, CDR2 SQIVND (reference sequence). The CDR3 runs 20 residues. J lost 4 bases, V lost 11 bases, and 24 bases had no gene match. In DNA, the CDR3 is TGTGCCGTCAGGAGACAGGGTACCTTAGCGGGAGGGGCGAGCACCGGGGAGCTGTTTTTT. It encodes CAVRRQGTLAGGASTGELFF.

The chain recombines TRBV30 with TRBJ2-2; 7 bases agree with TRBD2. CDR1 GTSNPN and CDR2 SVGIG come from the germline V gene (reference sequence). This CDR3 has 14 amino acids. V dropped 3 bases and J dropped 3; count of bases not matched to a gene: 4. This chain's CDR3 is CAWSPGGDTGELFF. As DNA, the CDR3 is TGTGCCTGGAGCCCGGGGGGTGACACCGGGGAGCTGTTTTTT.

V is TRBV30 and J is TRBJ1-4; 7 positions agree with TRBD1. The ends lost 1 base at V and 1 base at J; junction bases unmatched: 12. This CDR3 comprises 18 residues. The germline gives CDR1 GTSNPN, CDR2 SVGIG (reference sequence). The CDR3 bases are TGTGCCTGGAGTGACCGGGGACAGAGCTTTGGAACTAATGAAAAACTGTTTTTT. Residues: CAWSDRGQSFGTNEKLFF.

In this sample, this clone turned up once. The rearrangement uses TRBV7-3 and TRBJ2-3; TRBD2 matches 8 bases. Germline CDR1 is SGHTA and CDR2 is FQGTGA. This CDR3 spans 15 amino acids. V trimming: 4 bases; J trimming: 8 bases; junction bases outside the gene matches: 11. The CDR3 DNA is TGTGCCAGCAGCTCAGACCGGGGGGGCCGCGGTACGCAGTATTTT. This translates into CASSSDRGGRGTQYF.

The chain carries TRBV6-6 and TRBJ2-5, with a possible D match to TRBD1 (6 bases). TRBJ2-7 matches the DNA end more closely, so the J call is doubtful. The CDR3 has 15 residues. The germline V gene has CDR1 MNHNY and CDR2 SVGAGI (reference sequence). The CDR3 here is CASSYAGARTYEQYF. The DNA for the CDR3 is TGTGCCAGCAGTTACGCAGGGGCGAGAACCTACGAGCAGTACTTC.

CDR3 in DNA: TGTGCCAGCAGCTTAGAATTGCGGCAGAACACTGAAGCTTTCTTT. Its protein is CASSLELRQNTEAFF. The J gene is TRBJ1-1, the V gene TRBV7-8; no firm D call. V dropped 1 base and J dropped 1 base, with 10 bases sitting between them. The CDR3 runs to 15 residues. Germline V gene lookup returns CDR1 SGHVS and CDR2 FQNEAQ.

V and J are TRBV6-6 and TRBJ2-1; D assignment may be TRBD1 or TRBD2 (5 bases each). CDR1 MNHNY and CDR2 SVGAGI come from the germline V gene (reference sequence). This CDR3 comprises 13 residues. Trimming left V 0 bases short and J 7 bases short, with 7 bases between. The CDR3 protein is CASSYSGENEQFF. The CDR3 bases are TGTGCCAGCAGTTACTCGGGGGAGAATGAGCAGTTCTTC.

The gene calls are TRBV4-2 and TRBJ1-6; 7 bases fit TRBD1. This CDR3 is 14 amino acids long. Germline V gene sequence: CDR1 LGHNA, CDR2 YNFKEQ. The trim removed 5 bases at V and 11 bases at J, leaving 9 bases unmatched. The CDR3 nucleotides read TGTGCCAGCAGCTCCGGGACAGTACAGACACCCCTCCACTTT. Its translation: CASSSGTVQTPLHF.

The rearrangement joins TRBV4-2 to TRBJ1-5, with 7 bases fitting TRBD1. The CDR3 runs to 17 residues. Germline trimming cut 2 bases from V and 0 bases from J; bases unmatched to any gene: 7. Germline-derived CDR1 and CDR2 are LGHNA and YNFKEQ. The CDR3 spells CASSQRQGTYSNQPQHF. The CDR3 region has the DNA TGTGCCAGCAGCCAAAGACAGGGCACCTATAGCAATCAGCCCCAGCATTTT.

The rearrangement joins TRBV6-5 to TRBJ2-7; TRBD2 matches at 11 bases. Germline V CDR1 and CDR2: MNHEY, SVGAGI. The CDR3 loop spans 15 amino acids. V shed 6 bases and J 5 bases; nucleotides not matched to a gene: 9. Here the CDR3 reads CASSENSGRAHEQYF. The CDR3 DNA reads TGTGCCAGCAGCGAGAATAGCGGGAGGGCCCACGAGCAGTACTTC.

The chain is built from TRBV6-1 and TRBJ1-5, with 9 bases identical to TRBD1. This CDR3 is built from 14 residues. CDR1 and CDR2 (germline): MNHNS, SASEGT. Germline trimming cut 8 bases from V and 6 bases from J; bases unmatched to any gene: 8. The CDR3 sequence: CASAQDRGGQPQHF. The CDR3 nucleotides are TGTGCCAGCGCTCAGGACAGGGGAGGTCAGCCCCAGCATTTT.

V is TRBV5-1 and J is TRBJ2-7, with 10 bases aligning to TRBD1. CDR3 size: 15 residues. V lost 0 bases and J lost 1; bases outside the gene matches: 1. In germline, CDR1 is SGHRS, CDR2 YFSETQ. Here the CDR3 reads CASSLGQGASYEQYF. The CDR3 DNA follows: TGCGCCAGCAGCTTGGGACAGGGGGCATCCTACGAGCAGTACTTC.

This clone was recorded a few times. The chain combines TRBV6-6 with TRBJ1-1, with 9 nucleotides matching TRBD1. CDR1 is MNHNY, CDR2 SVGAGI, per germline (reference sequence). J was trimmed by 5 bases and V by 6 bases; bases with no gene match: 4. CDR3 length: 13 amino acids. CDR3 nucleotides: TGTGCCAGCAGCTTACAGGGGGCAACTGAAGCTTTCTTT. Translation: CASSLQGATEAFF.

This sequence joins TRBV28 and TRBJ2-1; 7 bases are a match to TRBD2. Germline V CDR1 and CDR2: MDHEN, SYDVKM. Trimming at V came to 7 bases and at J to 1 base, leaving 10 bases not matched to a gene. This CDR3 is 16 amino acids long. The CDR3 spells CASTPSRGRSYNEQFF. CDR3 DNA: TGTGCCAGCACCCCCTCGCGGGGGAGGTCCTACAATGAGCAGTTCTTC.

The genes are TRBV7-2 and TRBJ1-2, with TRBD1 matching over 8 bases. Germline V CDR1 and CDR2: SGHTA, FQGNSA. The junction had 5 bases not matched to a gene; V was cut back by 4 bases and J by 7 bases. This CDR3 spans 13 amino acids. CDR3 sequence: CASSSAGGLGYTF. Written as DNA, the CDR3 is TGTGCCAGCAGCTCGGCAGGGGGCCTTGGCTACACCTTC.

V is TRBV18 and J is TRBJ1-1, with 11 positions matching TRBD1. The J segment lost 5 bases and the V segment lost 2 bases, leaving 4 bases of the junction unmatched. CDR1 is KGHSH and CDR2 is LQKENI in the germline V gene. The CDR3 is 15 residues long. CDR3 sequence: CASSPGTGGKTEAFF. CDR3 nucleotide sequence: TGTGCCAGCTCACCAGGGACAGGGGGGAAGACTGAAGCTTTCTTT.

In its sample, this clone was seen once. This chain uses TRBV9 with TRBJ1-3; D remains ambiguous. Germline CDR1 and CDR2: SGDLS and YYNGEE. V was shortened by 0 bases and J by 1 base, with 5 bases between the two germline ends. There are 14 residues in the CDR3. This CDR3 reads CASSVVGSGNTIYF. The CDR3 coding sequence is TGTGCCAGCAGCGTAGTCGGGTCTGGAAACACCATATATTTT.

The chain recombines TRBV5-1 with TRBJ1-2; no reliable D call. This CDR3 comprises 15 residues. The germline V and J ends were trimmed by 4 bases and 2 bases, with 15 bases remaining between them. Germline V gives CDR1 SGHRS, CDR2 YFSETQ. The CDR3 DNA reads as TGCGCCAGCAGCCCCAGCCCTACCGGGAACTATGGCTACACCTTC. Protein sequence: CASSPSPTGNYGYTF.

The V call is TRBV7-2, the J call TRBJ2-7; 10 bases are a match to TRBD2. Trimming removed 1 base from V and 7 bases from J; junction bases left unmatched: 4. This CDR3 contains 14 residues. Looked up from germline, CDR1 is SGHTA and CDR2 is FQGNSA. The CDR3 coding sequence is TGTGCCAGCAGCTTAGTTGGTAGCGGGGGGGAGCAGTACTTC. This codes for CASSLVGSGGEQYF. Combining the CDR3 with reference TRBV7-2 and TRBJ2-7 gives the whole variable domain GAGVSQSPSNKVTEKGKDVELRCDPISGHTALYWYRQSLGQGLEFLIYFQGNSAPDKSGLPSDRFSAERTGGSVSTLTIQRTQQEDSAVYLCASSLVGSGGEQYFGPGTRLTVT.